This note documents a single T cell receptor (beta chain) sequence. The data stem from a study of blood T cell repertoires in COVID-19. Produced via immunoSEQ multiplex PCR; TCRdb's table is partial and in-frame only. Of approximately 100,000 clones listed, about 75% are singletons. Trimming at V came to 8 bases and at J to 2 bases, leaving 3 bases not matched to a gene. Germline V lookup: CDR1 ENHRY, CDR2 SYGVKD. CDR3 length: 13 residues. The sequencing input was peripheral blood. This chain links TRBV10-3 with TRBJ2-5; 9 bases map to TRBD2. The clonotype comes from a man older than 75 with acute or convalescent COVID-19. In DNA form, the CDR3 reads TGTGCCATCTCTAGCGGGAATCAAGAGACCCAGTACTTC. Protein product: CAISSGNQETQYF.